The 27 T cell receptor beta chains listed next were all sequenced from one sample in a study of T cell repertoires in cytomegalovirus infection. These receptors' targets are unknown. TCRdb itself ran the reads through MiXCR, one entry per CDR3 protein. Of 49,000 or so distinct CDR3 sequences detected, roughly 18% appear once; the ten largest clones hold less than 70%. Here the sequenced sample was CD8+ T cells from cultured PBMCs, taken from culture after CMV antigen stimulation. The receptors shown here come from a human donor in good health (CMV status not recorded). Some clones in this sample may be carry-over from other donors' samples.

In its sample, this clonotype was seen a few times. This rearrangement joins TRBV7-9 to TRBJ1-1; tentative D call: TRBD1 (5 bases). This CDR3 spans 12 amino acids. CDR1 and CDR2 (germline): SEHNR, FQNEAQ (reference sequence). Trimming pared 1 base from V and 7 bases from J, leaving 7 bases between. This chain's CDR3 is CASSLGGDEAFF. CDR3 bases: TGTGCCAGCAGCTTAGGAGGGGATGAAGCTTTCTTT.

This clonotype was recorded at least ten times. The chain couples TRBV11-1 to TRBJ2-5; 8 bases are a match to TRBD2. The V gene end was trimmed by 3 bases and the J gene end by 3 bases; junction bases not matched to a gene: 3. Looked up from germline, CDR1 is SGHAT and CDR2 is FQDESV (reference sequence). The CDR3 runs 14 residues. The CDR3 DNA follows: TGTGCCAGCAGCTTCGGGGGGGGAGAAGAGACCCAGTACTTC. Amino acids: CASSFGGGEETQYF.

This clonotype was detected only a few times. The rearrangement uses TRBV4-3 and TRBJ2-1; D may be TRBD1 (5 bases). Per the germline V gene, CDR1 is LGHNA and CDR2 is YSLEER. The CDR3 is made up of 15 amino acids. With 1 base removed from V and 6 bases from J, the gap between germline ends came to 13 bases. CDR3 loop: CASSQGRGRVNEQFF. DNA for the CDR3: TGCGCCAGCAGCCAAGGAAGGGGCAGGGTCAATGAGCAGTTCTTC.

The table lists this clonotype with a few counts. The rearrangement joins TRBV5-6 to TRBJ2-1; 9 nucleotides line up with TRBD1. Trimming removed 4 bases from V and 10 bases from J; junction bases left unmatched: 9. The CDR3 has 14 amino acids. Germline CDR1 and CDR2: SGHDT and YYEEEE. The chain's CDR3 is CASSPRDREWEQFF. The CDR3 DNA follows: TGTGCCAGCAGCCCCCGGGACAGGGAATGGGAGCAGTTCTTC.

This clonotype showed up just a few times. The chain employs TRBV7-9 and TRBJ1-4; D perhaps matches TRBD1 (5 bases). V was cut by 1 base and J by 5 bases, with 14 bases left in between. Germline V CDR1 and CDR2: SEHNR, FQNEAQ (reference sequence). The CDR3 extends over 16 amino acids. CDR3 loop: CASSLVGGTSNEKLFF. CDR3 nucleotides: TGTGCCAGCAGCTTAGTGGGGGGGACCAGCAATGAAAAACTGTTTTTT.

Points on this clonotype: A junction boundary mismatches the germline segment, possibly from a read error. The chain has TRBV20-1 and TRBJ2-3, with 11 positions matching TRBD2. From germline, CDR1 is DFQATT and CDR2 SNEGSKA (reference sequence). The CDR3 is made up of 13 amino acids. The CDR3 DNA reads TGCAGTACTAGCGGGAGTGGGGAGGATACGCAGTATTTT. It encodes CSTSGSGEDTQYF.

The rearrangement joins TRBV4-3 to TRBJ1-2; no clear D. CDR1 and CDR2 from the germline V gene are LGHNA and YSLEER. V lost 0 bases to trimming and J lost 4 bases, with 12 bases between them. This CDR3 contains 15 residues. CDR3 region: CASSQDETAVYGYTF. The CDR3 nucleotides read TGCGCCAGCAGCCAAGATGAAACGGCCGTCTATGGCTACACCTTC.

Concerning this clonotype: Here the CDR3 omits its conserved ending phenylalanine or tryptophan, so a read error is the likely source. The chain combines TRBV27 with TRBJ1-1, with a possible D match to TRBD1 (5 bases). Germline lookup yields CDR1 MNHEY and CDR2 SMNVEV (reference sequence). V shed 2 bases and J shed 4 bases, with 14 bases lying between them. This CDR3 region has 15 residues. CDR3 bases: TGTGCCAGCAGTTTAAGAGGGGCTCGCGGCACTGAAGCTTTCCTT. It specifies CASSLRGARGTEAFL.

This clonotype was counted a few times. The V gene is TRBV5-5, the J gene TRBJ2-7; D is ambiguous. The CDR3 runs 12 residues. The V end lost 0 bases, the J end lost 6 bases, and 7 bases lay between the germline ends. Germline V lookup: CDR1 SGHKS, CDR2 YYEKEE (reference sequence). This chain's CDR3 is CASSLDTVEQYF. Here the CDR3 DNA reads TGTGCCAGCAGCTTGGATACGGTCGAGCAGTACTTC.

The chain couples TRBV30 to TRBJ1-1; D possibly corresponds to TRBD1 (6 bases). Germline CDR1 is GTSNPN and CDR2 is SVGIG (reference sequence). CDR3 length equals 12 residues. With 4 bases removed from V and 11 bases from J, the gap between germline ends came to 17 bases. CDR3 residues: CAWTLGAAVAFF. The DNA for the CDR3 is TGTGCCTGGACGCTGGGGGCGGCAGTCGCTTTCTTT.

The table lists this clonotype with a few counts. This rearrangement joins TRBV20-1 to TRBJ2-7; 7 bases line up with TRBD1. This CDR3 has 14 residues. In germline, CDR1 is DFQATT, CDR2 SNEGSKA (reference sequence). V was clipped by 4 bases and J by 1 base; unmatched bases: 7. The CDR3 bases are TGCAGTGCTACCCGGGACAGATCATCCTACGAGCAGTACTTC. As protein: CSATRDRSSYEQYF.

This clonotype was found many times. The chain recombines TRBV7-2 with TRBJ2-7; 8 positions match TRBD2. This CDR3 has 14 amino acids. Germline trimming cut 7 bases from V and 6 bases from J; bases unmatched to any gene: 11. CDR1 is SGHTA, CDR2 FQGNSA, per germline. The CDR3 loop reads CASILRTSSSEQYF. The CDR3, as DNA: TGTGCCAGCATTCTGCGGACTAGCTCGAGCGAGCAGTACTTC.

This clonotype came up many times. The rearrangement uses TRBV20-1 and TRBJ2-1; perhaps TRBD1 as D (5 bases). With 2 bases removed from V and 4 bases from J, the gap between germline ends came to 15 bases. In germline, CDR1 is DFQATT, CDR2 SNEGSKA (reference sequence). The CDR3 spans 15 residues. The CDR3 DNA follows: TGCAGTGCTAGACAGGGCAGCGCGGAATACAATGAGCAGTTCTTC. Translating gives CSARQGSAEYNEQFF.

CDR3 bases: TGTGCCAGCAGTCCCATGTCGGGGCTCTATGGCTACACCTTC. Amino acids: CASSPMSGLYGYTF. V usage is TRBV6-6 and J usage is TRBJ1-2; TRBD1 is a possible D gene (5 bases). V shed 5 bases and J shed 4 bases, with 14 bases lying between them. The CDR3 is 14 amino acids. Germline-derived CDR1 and CDR2 are MNHNY and SVGAGI (reference sequence).

This clonotype was observed a few times. The V call is TRBV6-1, the J call TRBJ1-5, with 7 nucleotides matching TRBD1. Germline V gene sequence: CDR1 MNHNS, CDR2 SASEGT. CDR3 length equals 18 residues. J was trimmed by 5 bases and V by 2 bases; bases with no gene match: 15. CDR3 nucleotides: TGTGCCAGCAGTGAATGGATTTCCGGGACAGAAAATCATCAGCCCCAGCATTTT. It specifies CASSEWISGTENHQPQHF.

The sample holds one count of this clonotype. The rearrangement uses TRBV11-2 and TRBJ1-1; possible D gene TRBD1, 5 bases. The CDR3 totals 14 residues. V was shortened by 1 base and J by 8 bases, with 14 bases between the two germline ends. In germline, CDR1 is SGHAT, CDR2 FQNNGV. In nucleotides, the CDR3 is TGTGCCAGCAGCTTAGTAGCAGGGCACGGCGAAGCTTTCTTT. This encodes CASSLVAGHGEAFF.

This clonotype was counted many times. The chain combines TRBV6-1 with TRBJ1-6, with 10 bases fitting TRBD1. Germline V CDR1 and CDR2: MNHNS, SASEGT. This CDR3 has 16 residues. V lost 1 base and J lost 9; bases outside the gene matches: 6. Here the CDR3 reads CASSEVGTGDISPLHF. The DNA of the CDR3 is TGTGCCAGCAGTGAAGTGGGGACAGGGGACATTTCACCCCTCCACTTT.

The chain joins TRBV10-2 to TRBJ1-1; no definite D call. V was trimmed by 6 bases and J by 2 bases, leaving 4 bases between them. From germline, CDR1 is WSHSY and CDR2 SAAADI. The CDR3 spans 11 residues. The CDR3 sequence is CASRDNTEAFF. In nucleotides, the CDR3 is TGCGCCAGCAGGGACAACACTGAAGCTTTCTTT.

This chain connects TRBV5-1 to TRBJ2-1; 9 bases are a match to TRBD1. V was clipped by 4 bases and J by 4 bases; unmatched bases: 3. This CDR3 spans 14 amino acids. Germline V gene lookup returns CDR1 SGHRS and CDR2 YFSETQ. CDR3 bases: TGCGCCAGCAGCCCGGGACAGGGATACAATGAGCAGTTCTTC. Its translation: CASSPGQGYNEQFF.

This clonotype was seen a handful of times. The chain carries TRBV27 and TRBJ1-5; no clear D. V lost 2 bases and J 2 bases, leaving 10 bases between the germline ends. This CDR3 is 15 amino acids long. Germline CDR1 is MNHEY and CDR2 is SMNVEV (reference sequence). In nucleotides, the CDR3 is TGTGCCAGCAGTTTAGACTCTGGAGGCAATCAGCCCCAGCATTTT. Protein product: CASSLDSGGNQPQHF.

This clonotype was seen many times. The chain uses TRBV7-2 and TRBJ2-4, with 13 bases lining up with TRBD2. The CDR3 runs 16 residues. Germline V gives CDR1 SGHTA, CDR2 FQGNSA. V trimming: 4 bases; J trimming: 2 bases; junction bases outside the gene matches: 2. The CDR3 region has the DNA TGTGCCAGCAGCTGGGGACTAGCGGGGCCCAAAAACATTCAGTACTTC. It codes for CASSWGLAGPKNIQYF.

There are many counts of this clonotype. The chain uses TRBV7-2 and TRBJ2-3; 8 bases agree with TRBD1. CDR1 and CDR2 from the germline V gene are SGHTA and FQGNSA. This CDR3 comprises 15 residues. V was pared by 1 base and J by 2 bases, with 2 bases of the junction left unmatched. The CDR3 DNA follows: TGTGCCAGCAGCTTAGGACAGGGGTCCACAGATACGCAGTATTTT. It codes for CASSLGQGSTDTQYF.

This clonotype was found many times. The rearrangement links TRBV15 to TRBJ2-7; TRBD2 matches 10 bases. Germline values: CDR1 LNHNV, CDR2 YYDKDF (reference sequence). V lost 3 bases and J lost 4; bases outside the gene matches: 9. The CDR3 is 16 residues long. DNA of the CDR3: TGTGCCACCAGCAGCGGGGGTCTAGCGGGAGTGTACGAGCAGTACTTC. It translates to CATSSGGLAGVYEQYF.

A few counts support this clonotype. The chain joins TRBV2 to TRBJ2-2, with D possibly being TRBD2 (6 bases). There are 13 residues in the CDR3. The germline V gene has CDR1 SNHLY and CDR2 FYNNEI. Trimming took 7 bases from V and 1 from J, leaving 7 bases between them. The CDR3 DNA reads as TGTGCCAGCATAGCGGTGAACACCGGGGAGCTGTTTTTT. Encoded protein: CASIAVNTGELFF.

This clonotype showed up many times. This chain uses TRBV12-3 or TRBV12-4 with TRBJ1-2; 9 bases match TRBD1. The CDR3 totals 14 residues. V gave up 6 bases and J gave up 4 bases; unmatched junction bases: 6. This chain's CDR3 is CASSARDRVYGYTF. CDR3 sequence (DNA): TGTGCCAGCAGCGCCCGGGACAGGGTCTATGGCTACACCTTC.

The sample holds a few counts of this clonotype. This chain uses TRBV28 with TRBJ1-2, with TRBD1 as a possible D gene (6 bases). The CDR3 runs 14 residues. CDR1 is MDHEN, CDR2 SYDVKM, per germline. The V gene lost 6 bases and the J gene lost 4 bases, with 15 bases spanning the gap. The CDR3 coding sequence is TGTGCCAGCAGACCCCTCGGGACACTCTATGGCTACACCTTC. This encodes CASRPLGTLYGYTF.

This clonotype showed up many times. The rearrangement links TRBV12-3 or TRBV12-4 to TRBJ2-1, with D possibly matching TRBD1 (5 bases). V was trimmed by 5 bases and J by 4 bases, leaving 9 bases between them. The CDR3 runs to 13 residues. CDR3 bases: TGTGCCAGCAGTCCTGACAGTTACAATGAGCAGTTCTTC. It yields the protein CASSPDSYNEQFF.